The rows below give T cell receptor beta chains drawn from one sample of a study of T-cell reconstitution after alpha-beta-depleted transplantation in children. One entry per CDR3 protein, called by TCRdb with MiXCR from the PCR reads. The sample holds approximately 640,000 distinct CDR3 sequences, over 15% seen once. The specimen comprised PBMCs from the stem cell graft donor, sampled from the stem cell graft. These receptors were taken from a human donor who donated a stem cell graft to a child with acute myeloid leukemia. Both conserved end residues are part of each CDR3. Fields, in order: CDR3 protein, CDR3 DNA, D gene, J gene, clone size, V gene. The D gene is left open where the match is weak. Clone sizes are given selectively: once, few, many, or a class where the clone is expanded.

cdr3_aa: CASSPYAGTNYEQYF; cdr3_nt: TGCGCCAGCAGCCCATATGCCGGGACCAACTACGAGCAGTACTTC; d_call: -; j_call: TRBJ2-7; clone_size: -; v_call: TRBV4-3
cdr3_aa: CSFTHRGKTQYF; cdr3_nt: TGCAGTTTCACACACAGGGGCAAGACCCAGTACTTC; d_call: TRBD1; j_call: TRBJ2-5; clone_size: many; v_call: TRBV20-1
cdr3_aa: CASSAWTEDHGYTF; cdr3_nt: TGCGCCAGCAGCGCATGGACAGAAGATCATGGCTACACCTTC; d_call: -; j_call: TRBJ1-2; clone_size: few; v_call: TRBV5-1
cdr3_aa: CSAEYIYGQGYTF; cdr3_nt: TGCAGTGCTGAATATATATACGGGCAAGGCTACACCTTC; d_call: -; j_call: TRBJ1-2; clone_size: many; v_call: TRBV20-1
cdr3_aa: CSARKPGPSWQETQYF; cdr3_nt: TGCAGTGCTAGGAAGCCCGGACCTAGCTGGCAAGAGACCCAGTACTTC; d_call: -; j_call: TRBJ2-5; clone_size: -; v_call: TRBV20-1
cdr3_aa: CATSIYIMNTEAFF; cdr3_nt: TGTGCCACCAGCATATACATCATGAACACTGAAGCTTTCTTT; d_call: -; j_call: TRBJ1-1; clone_size: few; v_call: TRBV15
cdr3_aa: CASSSRRDFGNTIYF; cdr3_nt: TGTGCCAGCAGCTCGCGACGGGACTTCGGAAACACCATATATTTT; d_call: -; j_call: TRBJ1-3; clone_size: many; v_call: TRBV7-2
cdr3_aa: CASSGPSEAFF; cdr3_nt: TGTGCCAGCAGCGGGCCTTCGGAGGCTTTCTTT; d_call: -; j_call: TRBJ1-1; clone_size: -; v_call: TRBV7-2
cdr3_aa: CASSLALVVDQDYGYTF; cdr3_nt: TGTGCCAGCAGTTTAGCGCTGGTTGTAGATCAGGACTATGGCTACACCTTC; d_call: -; j_call: TRBJ1-2; clone_size: many; v_call: TRBV12-3/TRBV12-4
cdr3_aa: CASSLEGGRGQPQHF; cdr3_nt: TGTGCCAGCAGCTTAGAAGGGGGTCGAGGGCAGCCCCAGCATTTT; d_call: -; j_call: TRBJ1-5; clone_size: few; v_call: TRBV7-2
cdr3_aa: CRDQGRHAFF; cdr3_nt: TGCAGGGACCAGGGGCGCCACGCTTTCTTT; d_call: -; j_call: TRBJ1-1; clone_size: many; v_call: TRBV20-1
cdr3_aa: CASRNPARGGGYGYTF; cdr3_nt: TGTGCCAGCAGGAACCCTGCTCGTGGGGGGGGCTATGGCTACACCTTC; d_call: -; j_call: TRBJ1-2; clone_size: -; v_call: TRBV6-1
cdr3_aa: CSAREGRGYGYTF; cdr3_nt: TGCAGTGCTAGAGAGGGGAGGGGTTATGGCTACACCTTC; d_call: -; j_call: TRBJ1-2; clone_size: many; v_call: TRBV20-1
cdr3_aa: CASGKDTSYVTQYF; cdr3_nt: TGTGCCAGCGGAAAGGACACCTCATATGTGACCCAGTACTTC; d_call: -; j_call: TRBJ2-5; clone_size: few; v_call: TRBV25-1
cdr3_aa: CSANLGGGVNQPQHF; cdr3_nt: TGCAGTGCTAACCTGGGCGGGGGGGTCAATCAGCCCCAGCATTTT; d_call: -; j_call: TRBJ1-5; clone_size: many; v_call: TRBV20-1
cdr3_aa: CASSLTAGPGEQFF; cdr3_nt: TGTGCCAGCAGTTTGACCGCGGGTCCTGGTGAGCAGTTCTTC; d_call: -; j_call: TRBJ2-1; clone_size: many; v_call: TRBV28
cdr3_aa: CASSLRLAGTYTQYF; cdr3_nt: TGTGCCAGCAGCCTTAGACTAGCGGGGACCTATACGCAGTATTTT; d_call: TRBD2; j_call: TRBJ2-3; clone_size: many; v_call: TRBV5-6
cdr3_aa: CASSGSLNQPQHF; cdr3_nt: TGTGCCAGCTCCGGGAGCCTCAATCAGCCCCAGCATTTT; d_call: -; j_call: TRBJ1-5; clone_size: many; v_call: TRBV19
cdr3_aa: CASSSGLAEYNEQFF; cdr3_nt: TGTGCCAGCAGTTCGGGACTAGCGGAATACAATGAGCAGTTCTTC; d_call: TRBD2; j_call: TRBJ2-1; clone_size: -; v_call: TRBV12-3/TRBV12-4
cdr3_aa: CAAPGGATDDTQYF; cdr3_nt: TGTGCAGCACCCGGGGGGGCGACAGACGATACGCAGTATTTT; d_call: TRBD2; j_call: TRBJ2-3; clone_size: -; v_call: TRBV12-3/TRBV12-4
cdr3_aa: CASSQGQGGNGYTF; cdr3_nt: TGTGCCAGCAGCCAGGGACAGGGGGGGAATGGCTACACCTTC; d_call: TRBD1; j_call: TRBJ1-2; clone_size: -; v_call: TRBV7-9
cdr3_aa: CASSLLRVYGGANVLTF; cdr3_nt: TGTGCCAGCAGCTTACTCAGGGTGTATGGGGGGGCCAACGTCCTGACTTTC; d_call: -; j_call: TRBJ2-6; clone_size: -; v_call: TRBV11-2
cdr3_aa: CASSLVAEYGYTF; cdr3_nt: TGTGCCAGCAGCTTAGTGGCTGAGTATGGCTACACCTTC; d_call: -; j_call: TRBJ1-2; clone_size: -; v_call: TRBV7-2
cdr3_aa: CSARRQGPRGNQPQHF; cdr3_nt: TGCAGTGCTAGAAGGCAGGGGCCAAGAGGCAATCAGCCCCAGCATTTT; d_call: -; j_call: TRBJ1-5; clone_size: few; v_call: TRBV20-1
cdr3_aa: CSASLEGGQPQHF; cdr3_nt: TGCAGTGCTAGTCTGGAGGGGGGTCAGCCCCAGCATTTT; d_call: -; j_call: TRBJ1-5; clone_size: -; v_call: TRBV20-1
cdr3_aa: CSARDPQGHSPLHF; cdr3_nt: TGCAGTGCTAGAGATCCACAGGGTCATTCACCCCTCCACTTT; d_call: -; j_call: TRBJ1-6; clone_size: many; v_call: TRBV20-1
cdr3_aa: CASSPTRGRETQYF; cdr3_nt: TGCGCCAGCAGCCCTACGAGGGGGCGAGAGACCCAGTACTTC; d_call: TRBD1; j_call: TRBJ2-5; clone_size: -; v_call: TRBV5-1
cdr3_aa: CASSSRTGSHYGYTF; cdr3_nt: TGTGCCAGCAGTTCCCGGACAGGGAGTCACTATGGCTACACCTTC; d_call: TRBD1; j_call: TRBJ1-2; clone_size: few; v_call: TRBV12-3/TRBV12-4
cdr3_aa: CASSSPTGANTGELFF; cdr3_nt: TGTGCCAGCAGCTCGCCGACAGGGGCGAACACCGGGGAGCTGTTTTTT; d_call: TRBD1; j_call: TRBJ2-2; clone_size: -; v_call: TRBV5-4
cdr3_aa: CASSQDHPAGESAETQYF; cdr3_nt: TGTGCCAGCAGCCAAGATCACCCAGCGGGGGAGTCTGCGGAGACCCAGTACTTC; d_call: TRBD2; j_call: TRBJ2-5; clone_size: -; v_call: TRBV4-2
cdr3_aa: CASSPPRRATQYF; cdr3_nt: TGTGCCAGCAGCCCTCCCCGGAGAGCTACGCAGTATTTT; d_call: -; j_call: TRBJ2-3; clone_size: many; v_call: TRBV7-2
cdr3_aa: CASGQGADTQYF; cdr3_nt: TGCGCCAGCGGACAGGGGGCAGATACGCAGTATTTT; d_call: TRBD1; j_call: TRBJ2-3; clone_size: -; v_call: TRBV5-1
cdr3_aa: CASMAGSYEQYF; cdr3_nt: TGTGCCAGCATGGCGGGGTCCTACGAGCAGTACTTC; d_call: -; j_call: TRBJ2-7; clone_size: few; v_call: TRBV2
cdr3_aa: CASSLGDLNTDTQYF; cdr3_nt: TGCGCCAGCAGCTTGGGGGACCTTAACACAGATACGCAGTATTTT; d_call: -; j_call: TRBJ2-3; clone_size: -; v_call: TRBV5-1
cdr3_aa: CASSPTGRANTEAFF; cdr3_nt: TGCGCCAGCAGCCCCACGGGCCGAGCGAACACTGAAGCTTTCTTT; d_call: -; j_call: TRBJ1-1; clone_size: many; v_call: TRBV5-1
cdr3_aa: CASSLDYDRAYTGELFF; cdr3_nt: TGTGCCAGCAGCCTCGACTACGACAGGGCGTACACCGGGGAGCTGTTTTTT; d_call: TRBD1; j_call: TRBJ2-2; clone_size: -; v_call: TRBV7-2
cdr3_aa: CASSFGTAGETQYF; cdr3_nt: TGTGCCAGCAGCTTTGGGACTGCGGGGGAGACCCAGTACTTC; d_call: -; j_call: TRBJ2-5; clone_size: -; v_call: TRBV11-3
cdr3_aa: CASSLPRTGEQYF; cdr3_nt: TGTGCCAGCAGCTTACCTCGGACAGGGGAGCAGTATTTT; d_call: TRBD1; j_call: TRBJ2-3; clone_size: many; v_call: TRBV7-6
cdr3_aa: CASSLERHTQYF; cdr3_nt: TGTGCCAGCAGCCTCGAGCGACATACGCAGTATTTT; d_call: -; j_call: TRBJ2-3; clone_size: many; v_call: TRBV5-6
cdr3_aa: CASSPAGKQETQYF; cdr3_nt: TGTGCCAGCTCACCTGCCGGCAAGCAAGAGACCCAGTACTTC; d_call: -; j_call: TRBJ2-5; clone_size: few; v_call: TRBV18
cdr3_aa: CASSRDRVMDEQFF; cdr3_nt: TGTGCCAGCAGTCGGGACAGGGTGATGGATGAGCAGTTCTTC; d_call: TRBD1; j_call: TRBJ2-1; clone_size: many; v_call: TRBV6-5
cdr3_aa: CASSPRTGAPDTQYF; cdr3_nt: TGTGCCAGCTCACCGAGGACAGGGGCCCCAGATACGCAGTATTTT; d_call: TRBD1; j_call: TRBJ2-3; clone_size: -; v_call: TRBV18
cdr3_aa: CASSLELIYGYTF; cdr3_nt: TGTGCCAGCAGCTTAGAGCTGATCTATGGCTACACCTTC; d_call: -; j_call: TRBJ1-2; clone_size: -; v_call: TRBV7-9
cdr3_aa: CASSWTGGLNTGELFF; cdr3_nt: TGTGCCAGCAGCTGGACAGGGGGCCTGAACACCGGGGAGCTGTTTTTT; d_call: TRBD1; j_call: TRBJ2-2; clone_size: -; v_call: TRBV7-2
cdr3_aa: CASSKTTGRTGELFF; cdr3_nt: TGTGCCAGCAGCAAGACGACAGGGCGGACCGGGGAGCTGTTTTTT; d_call: TRBD1; j_call: TRBJ2-2; clone_size: many; v_call: TRBV7-6
cdr3_aa: CSARVGDRGDTEAFF; cdr3_nt: TGCAGTGCTAGAGTTGGGGACAGGGGTGACACTGAAGCTTTCTTT; d_call: TRBD1; j_call: TRBJ1-1; clone_size: many; v_call: TRBV20-1
cdr3_aa: CASSVWDYPTYEQYF; cdr3_nt: TGTGCCAGCAGCGTATGGGACTACCCTACCTACGAGCAGTACTTC; d_call: TRBD2; j_call: TRBJ2-7; clone_size: -; v_call: TRBV9
cdr3_aa: CASSQGHSTDTQYF; cdr3_nt: TGTGCCAGCAGCCAAGGACACAGCACAGATACGCAGTATTTT; d_call: -; j_call: TRBJ2-3; clone_size: few; v_call: TRBV7-2
cdr3_aa: CASSSPATDTQYF; cdr3_nt: TGCGCCAGCAGCTCGCCAGCTACAGATACGCAGTATTTT; d_call: -; j_call: TRBJ2-3; clone_size: many; v_call: TRBV5-1
cdr3_aa: CATCSGSGELFF; cdr3_nt: TGTGCCACCTGTTCGGGGAGCGGGGAGCTGTTTTTT; d_call: -; j_call: TRBJ2-2; clone_size: many; v_call: TRBV24-1
cdr3_aa: CASSYRGRFNEQFF; cdr3_nt: TGTGCCAGCAGTTATAGGGGGCGCTTCAATGAGCAGTTCTTC; d_call: TRBD1; j_call: TRBJ2-1; clone_size: many; v_call: TRBV25-1
cdr3_aa: CSARPSQGGELFF; cdr3_nt: TGCAGTGCCCGACCATCCCAGGGCGGGGAGCTGTTTTTT; d_call: -; j_call: TRBJ2-2; clone_size: many; v_call: TRBV20-1
cdr3_aa: CASRPRRAGETYNEQFF; cdr3_nt: TGTGCCAGCAGACCCAGGCGCGCGGGGGAGACATACAATGAGCAGTTCTTC; d_call: TRBD2; j_call: TRBJ2-1; clone_size: -; v_call: TRBV6-1
cdr3_aa: CASSLALTSYEQYF; cdr3_nt: TGTGCCAGCAGCTTGGCCCTGACTAGCTACGAGCAGTACTTC; d_call: -; j_call: TRBJ2-7; clone_size: few; v_call: TRBV5-6
cdr3_aa: CASSLVSGQGMTDTQYF; cdr3_nt: TGTGCCAGCAGCTTGGTATCGGGACAGGGGATGACAGATACGCAGTATTTT; d_call: TRBD1; j_call: TRBJ2-3; clone_size: few; v_call: TRBV5-6
cdr3_aa: CSVESGRGSTQYF; cdr3_nt: TGCAGCGTTGAAAGCGGTAGGGGTAGTACGCAGTATTTT; d_call: -; j_call: TRBJ2-3; clone_size: many; v_call: TRBV29-1
cdr3_aa: CASSVRRTGVNYGYTF; cdr3_nt: TGTGCCAGCAGTGTCAGAAGGACAGGGGTAAACTATGGCTACACCTTC; d_call: TRBD1; j_call: TRBJ1-2; clone_size: few; v_call: TRBV12-3/TRBV12-4
cdr3_aa: CASSRKGRDGQYYGYTF; cdr3_nt: TGTGCCAGCAGCAGAAAGGGCCGGGACGGGCAATACTATGGCTACACCTTC; d_call: -; j_call: TRBJ1-2; clone_size: -; v_call: TRBV21-1
cdr3_aa: CASSLEPGSPVLAYEQYF; cdr3_nt: TGCGCCAGCAGCTTGGAGCCAGGCTCACCCGTCCTCGCCTACGAGCAGTACTTC; d_call: -; j_call: TRBJ2-7; clone_size: few; v_call: TRBV5-1
cdr3_aa: CASSLSPPTEAFF; cdr3_nt: TGTGCCAGCAGTTTATCGCCCCCCACTGAAGCTTTCTTT; d_call: -; j_call: TRBJ1-1; clone_size: few; v_call: TRBV27